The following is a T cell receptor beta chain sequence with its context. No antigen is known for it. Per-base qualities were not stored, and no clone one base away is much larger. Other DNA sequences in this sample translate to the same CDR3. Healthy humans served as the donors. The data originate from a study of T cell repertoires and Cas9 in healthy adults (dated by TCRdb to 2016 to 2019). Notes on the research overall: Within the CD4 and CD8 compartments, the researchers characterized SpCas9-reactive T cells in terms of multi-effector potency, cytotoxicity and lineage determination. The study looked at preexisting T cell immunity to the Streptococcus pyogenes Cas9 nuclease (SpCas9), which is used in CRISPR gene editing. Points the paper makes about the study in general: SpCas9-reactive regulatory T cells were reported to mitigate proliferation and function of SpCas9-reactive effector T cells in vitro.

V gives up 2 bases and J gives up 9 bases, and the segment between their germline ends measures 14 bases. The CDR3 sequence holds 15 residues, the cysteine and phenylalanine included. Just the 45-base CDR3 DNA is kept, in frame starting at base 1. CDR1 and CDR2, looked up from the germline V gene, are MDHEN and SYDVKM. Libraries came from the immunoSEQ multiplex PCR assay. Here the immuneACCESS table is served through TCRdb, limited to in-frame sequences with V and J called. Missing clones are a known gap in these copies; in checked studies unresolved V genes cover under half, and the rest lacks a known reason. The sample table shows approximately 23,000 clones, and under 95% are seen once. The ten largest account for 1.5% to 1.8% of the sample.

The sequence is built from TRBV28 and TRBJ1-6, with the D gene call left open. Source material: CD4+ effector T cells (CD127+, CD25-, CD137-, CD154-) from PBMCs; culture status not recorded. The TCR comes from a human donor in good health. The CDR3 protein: CASSLAFTHGSPLHF. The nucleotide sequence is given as TGTGCCAGCAGTTTAGCTTTCACTCACGGTTCACCCCTCCACTTT.